The sequence of this T cell receptor (beta chain) was determined in a study of monozygotic twins with inflammatory bowel disease. The germline CDR1 and CDR2 sequences are SGHTA and FQGNSA. The CDR3 length is 14 residues. From the 5' RACE reads, TCRdb lists one entry per CDR3 protein and no DNA. Its table lists roughly 200,000 distinct CDR3 sequences. The sequence derives from a human donor with ulcerative colitis or Crohn's disease, or a healthy co-twin of an affected twin (not recorded which). Sequencing was carried out using blood. The chain joins TRBV7-2 to TRBJ2-6; TCRdb picks TRBD1, but there is no DNA to check that call. This CDR3 is CAIGARSGANVLTF.